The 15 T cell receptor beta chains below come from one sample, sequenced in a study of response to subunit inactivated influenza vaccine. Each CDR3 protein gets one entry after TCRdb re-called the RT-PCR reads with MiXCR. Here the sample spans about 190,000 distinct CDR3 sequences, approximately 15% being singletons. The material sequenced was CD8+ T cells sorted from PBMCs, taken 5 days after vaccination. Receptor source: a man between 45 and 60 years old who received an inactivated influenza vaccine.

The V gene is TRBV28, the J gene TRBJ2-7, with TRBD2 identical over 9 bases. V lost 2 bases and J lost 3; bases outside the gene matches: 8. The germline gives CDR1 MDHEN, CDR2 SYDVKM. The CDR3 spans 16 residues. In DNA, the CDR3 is TGTGCCAGCAGTTTAATAGCTAGCGGGGCGTTCTACGAGCAGTACTTC. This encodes CASSLIASGAFYEQYF.

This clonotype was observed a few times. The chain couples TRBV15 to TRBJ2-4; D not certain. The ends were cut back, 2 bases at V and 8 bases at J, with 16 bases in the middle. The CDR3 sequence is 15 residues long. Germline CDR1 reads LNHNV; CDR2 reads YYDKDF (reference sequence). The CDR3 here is CATSRPTELNDIQYF. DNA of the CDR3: TGTGCCACCAGCAGACCGACGGAATTGAATGACATTCAGTACTTC.

For the CDR3, the DNA is TGTGCCAGCAGCTTAAAATTTGCGGGAGGGATAAACAATGAGCAGTTCTTC. Encoded protein: CASSLKFAGGINNEQFF. The chain employs TRBV7-6 and TRBJ2-1; 9 nucleotides agree with TRBD2. The germline CDR1 and CDR2 sequences are SGHVS and FNYEAQ. The junction had 10 bases not matched to a gene; V was cut back by 2 bases and J by 5 bases. CDR3 length: 17 residues.

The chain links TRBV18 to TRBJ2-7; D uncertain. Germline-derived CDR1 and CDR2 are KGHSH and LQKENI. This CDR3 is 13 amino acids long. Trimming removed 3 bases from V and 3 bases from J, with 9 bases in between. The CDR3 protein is CASSPPGNYEQYF. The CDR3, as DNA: TGTGCCAGCTCACCCCCAGGAAACTACGAGCAGTACTTC.

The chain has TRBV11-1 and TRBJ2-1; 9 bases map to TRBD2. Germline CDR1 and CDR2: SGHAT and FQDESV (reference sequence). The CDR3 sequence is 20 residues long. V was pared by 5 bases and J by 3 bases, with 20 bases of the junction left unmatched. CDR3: CASSLNRDLPSGTFYNEQFF. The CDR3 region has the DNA TGTGCCAGCAGCCTCAACAGGGATTTACCTAGCGGGACCTTCTACAATGAGCAGTTCTTC.

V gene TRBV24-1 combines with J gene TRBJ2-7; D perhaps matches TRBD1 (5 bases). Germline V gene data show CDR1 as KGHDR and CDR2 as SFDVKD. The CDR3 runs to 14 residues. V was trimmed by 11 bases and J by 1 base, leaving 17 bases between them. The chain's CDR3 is CAIQGEQSSYEQYF. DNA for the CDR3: TGTGCCATCCAGGGTGAACAGTCTTCCTACGAGCAGTACTTC.

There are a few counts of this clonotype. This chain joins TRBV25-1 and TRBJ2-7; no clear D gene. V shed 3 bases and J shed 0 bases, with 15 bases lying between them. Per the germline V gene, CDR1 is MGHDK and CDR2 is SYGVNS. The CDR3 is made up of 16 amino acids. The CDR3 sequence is CASSDMDGLSSYEQYF. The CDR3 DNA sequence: TGTGCCAGCAGTGACATGGACGGTTTGAGCTCCTACGAGCAGTACTTC.

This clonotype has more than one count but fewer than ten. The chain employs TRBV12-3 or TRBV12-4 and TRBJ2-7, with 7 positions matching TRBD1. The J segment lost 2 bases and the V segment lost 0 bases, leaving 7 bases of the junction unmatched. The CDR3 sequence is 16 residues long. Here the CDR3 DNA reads TGTGCCAGCAGTTTAGCGAGGGGACAGCGGCCCTACGAGCAGTACTTC. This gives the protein CASSLARGQRPYEQYF.

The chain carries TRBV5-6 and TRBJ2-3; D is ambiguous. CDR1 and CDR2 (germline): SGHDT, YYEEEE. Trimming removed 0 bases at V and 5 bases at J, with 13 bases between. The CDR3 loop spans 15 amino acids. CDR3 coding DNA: TGTGCCAGCAGCTTGGATCCCATCTCAGGAGATACGCAGTATTTT. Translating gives CASSLDPISGDTQYF.

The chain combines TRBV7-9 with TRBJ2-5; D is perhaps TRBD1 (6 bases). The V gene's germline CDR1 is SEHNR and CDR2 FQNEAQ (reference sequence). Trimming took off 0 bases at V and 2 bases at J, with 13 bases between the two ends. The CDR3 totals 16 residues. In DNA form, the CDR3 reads TGTGCCAGCAGCTTAGCCTGGACAGTACTACAAGAGACCCAGTACTTC. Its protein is CASSLAWTVLQETQYF.

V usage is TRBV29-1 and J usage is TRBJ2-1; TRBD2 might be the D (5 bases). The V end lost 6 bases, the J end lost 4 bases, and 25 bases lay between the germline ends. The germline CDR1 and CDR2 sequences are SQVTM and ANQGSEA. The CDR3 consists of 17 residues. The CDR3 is CSVPLRPPSWIYNEQFF. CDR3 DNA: TGCAGCGTCCCCTTGAGACCCCCTAGCTGGATTTACAATGAGCAGTTCTTC.

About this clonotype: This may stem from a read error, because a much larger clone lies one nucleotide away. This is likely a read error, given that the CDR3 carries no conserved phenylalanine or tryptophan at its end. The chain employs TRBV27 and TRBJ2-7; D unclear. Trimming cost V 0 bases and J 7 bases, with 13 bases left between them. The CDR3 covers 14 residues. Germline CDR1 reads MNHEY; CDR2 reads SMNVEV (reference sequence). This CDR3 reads CASSLSGRSWEQYS. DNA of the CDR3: TGTGCCAGCAGTTTATCGGGAAGATCGTGGGAGCAGTACTCC.

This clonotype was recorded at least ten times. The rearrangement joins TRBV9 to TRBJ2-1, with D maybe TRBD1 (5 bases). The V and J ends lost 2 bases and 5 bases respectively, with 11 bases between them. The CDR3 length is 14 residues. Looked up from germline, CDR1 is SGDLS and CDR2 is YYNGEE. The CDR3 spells CASSVWGDNNEQFF. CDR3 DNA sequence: TGTGCCAGCAGCGTCTGGGGCGATAACAATGAGCAGTTCTTC.

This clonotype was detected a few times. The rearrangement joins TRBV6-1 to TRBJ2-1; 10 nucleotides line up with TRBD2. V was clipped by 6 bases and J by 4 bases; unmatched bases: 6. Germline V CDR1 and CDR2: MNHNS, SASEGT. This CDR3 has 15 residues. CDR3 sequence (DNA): TGTGCCAGCAGCCAGCGGGAGGGCCTTTACAATGAGCAGTTCTTC. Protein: CASSQREGLYNEQFF.

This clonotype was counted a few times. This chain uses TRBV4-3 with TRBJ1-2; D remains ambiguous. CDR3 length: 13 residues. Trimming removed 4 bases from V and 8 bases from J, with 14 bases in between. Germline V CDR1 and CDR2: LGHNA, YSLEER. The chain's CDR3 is CASSLSDGIGYTF. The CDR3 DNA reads TGCGCCAGCAGCCTTTCGGACGGGATCGGCTACACCTTC.